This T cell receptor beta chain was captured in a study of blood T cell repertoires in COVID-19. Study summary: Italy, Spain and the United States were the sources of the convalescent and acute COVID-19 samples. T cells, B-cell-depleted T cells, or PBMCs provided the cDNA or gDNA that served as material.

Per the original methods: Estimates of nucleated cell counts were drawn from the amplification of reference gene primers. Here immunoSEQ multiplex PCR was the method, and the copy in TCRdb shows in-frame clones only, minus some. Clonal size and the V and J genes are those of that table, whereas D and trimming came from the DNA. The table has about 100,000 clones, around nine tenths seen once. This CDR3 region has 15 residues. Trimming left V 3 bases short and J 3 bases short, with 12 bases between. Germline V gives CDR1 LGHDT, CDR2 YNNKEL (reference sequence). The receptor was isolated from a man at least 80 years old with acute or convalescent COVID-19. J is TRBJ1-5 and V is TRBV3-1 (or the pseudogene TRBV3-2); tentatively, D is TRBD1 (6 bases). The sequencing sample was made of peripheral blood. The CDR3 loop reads CASSQGRGTNQPQHF. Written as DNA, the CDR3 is TGTGCCAGCAGCCAGGGCAGGGGCACCAATCAGCCCCAGCATTTT.